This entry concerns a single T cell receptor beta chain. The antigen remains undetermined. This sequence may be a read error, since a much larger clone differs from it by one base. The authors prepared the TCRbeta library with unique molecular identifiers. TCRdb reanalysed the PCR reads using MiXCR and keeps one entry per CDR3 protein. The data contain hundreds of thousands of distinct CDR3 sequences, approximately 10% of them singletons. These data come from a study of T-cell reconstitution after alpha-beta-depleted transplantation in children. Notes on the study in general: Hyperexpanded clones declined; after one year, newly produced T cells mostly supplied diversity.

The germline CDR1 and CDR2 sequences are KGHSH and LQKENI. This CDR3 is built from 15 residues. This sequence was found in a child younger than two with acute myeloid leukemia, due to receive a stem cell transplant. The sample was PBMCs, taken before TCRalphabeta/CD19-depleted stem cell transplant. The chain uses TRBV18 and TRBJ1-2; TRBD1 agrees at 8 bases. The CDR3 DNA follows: TGTACCAGCTCACCCGGGACGCAGGGGGCGTCTGGCTACACCTTC. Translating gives CTSSPGTQGASGYTF.